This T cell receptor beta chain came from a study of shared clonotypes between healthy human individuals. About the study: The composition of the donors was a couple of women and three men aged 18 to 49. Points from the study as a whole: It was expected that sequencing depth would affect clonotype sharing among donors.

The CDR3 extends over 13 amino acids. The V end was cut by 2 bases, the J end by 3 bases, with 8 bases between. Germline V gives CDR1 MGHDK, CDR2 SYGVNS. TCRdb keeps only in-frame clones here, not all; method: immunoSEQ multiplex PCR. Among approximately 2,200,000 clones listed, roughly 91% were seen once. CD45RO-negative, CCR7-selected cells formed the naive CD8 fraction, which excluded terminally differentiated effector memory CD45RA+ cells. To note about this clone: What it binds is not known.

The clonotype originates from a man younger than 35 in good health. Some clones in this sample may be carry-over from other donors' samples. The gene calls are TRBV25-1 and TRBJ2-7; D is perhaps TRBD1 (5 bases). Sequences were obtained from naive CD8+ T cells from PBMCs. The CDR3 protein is CASSEQGLYEQYF. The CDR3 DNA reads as TGTGCCAGCAGTGAACAGGGCCTCTACGAGCAGTACTTC.